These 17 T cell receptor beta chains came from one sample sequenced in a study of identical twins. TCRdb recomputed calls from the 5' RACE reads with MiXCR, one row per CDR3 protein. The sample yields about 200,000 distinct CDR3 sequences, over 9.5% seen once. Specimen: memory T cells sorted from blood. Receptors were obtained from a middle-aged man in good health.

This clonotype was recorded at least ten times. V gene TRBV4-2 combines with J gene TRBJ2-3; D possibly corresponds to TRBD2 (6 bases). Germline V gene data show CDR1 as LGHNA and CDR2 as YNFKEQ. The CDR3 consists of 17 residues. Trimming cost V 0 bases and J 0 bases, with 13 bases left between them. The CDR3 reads CASSQDGRRGSTDTQYF. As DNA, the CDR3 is TGTGCCAGCAGCCAAGATGGTAGGCGGGGAAGCACAGATACGCAGTATTTT.

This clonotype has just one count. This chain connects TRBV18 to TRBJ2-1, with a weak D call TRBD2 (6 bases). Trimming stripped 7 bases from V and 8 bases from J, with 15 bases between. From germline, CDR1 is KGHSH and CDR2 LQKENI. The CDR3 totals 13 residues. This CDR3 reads CASYLGRRDEQFF. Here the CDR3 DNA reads TGTGCCAGCTACCTTGGGAGGCGGGATGAGCAGTTCTTC.

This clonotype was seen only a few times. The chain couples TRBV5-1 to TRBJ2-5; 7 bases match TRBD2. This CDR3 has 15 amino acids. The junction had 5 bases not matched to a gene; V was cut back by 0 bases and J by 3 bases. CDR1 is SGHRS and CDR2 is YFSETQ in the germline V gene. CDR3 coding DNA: TGCGCCAGCAGCTTGGACGGGACTAACGAAGAGACCCAGTACTTC. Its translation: CASSLDGTNEETQYF.

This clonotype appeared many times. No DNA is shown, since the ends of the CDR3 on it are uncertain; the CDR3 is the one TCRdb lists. CDR3: CASSVVSSVAANTGELFFF. The chain links TRBV9 to TRBJ2-2; TRBD2 is taken as the D call from the table, unchecked against the DNA. The CDR3 has 19 amino acids, counting both end residues. Germline loops: CDR1 SGDLS, CDR2 YYNGEE.

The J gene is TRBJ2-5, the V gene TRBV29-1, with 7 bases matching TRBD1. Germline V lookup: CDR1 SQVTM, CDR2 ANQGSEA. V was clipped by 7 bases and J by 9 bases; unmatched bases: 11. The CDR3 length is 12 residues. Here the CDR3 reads CSAGTAKGAQYF. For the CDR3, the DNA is TGCAGCGCCGGGACAGCCAAAGGGGCCCAGTACTTC.

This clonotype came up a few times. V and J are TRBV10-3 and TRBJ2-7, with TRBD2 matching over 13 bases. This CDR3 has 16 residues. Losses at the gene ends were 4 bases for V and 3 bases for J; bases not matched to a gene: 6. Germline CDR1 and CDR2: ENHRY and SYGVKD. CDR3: CAISGRLAGGLYEQYF. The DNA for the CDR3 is TGTGCCATCAGTGGCAGACTAGCGGGAGGCCTCTACGAGCAGTACTTC.

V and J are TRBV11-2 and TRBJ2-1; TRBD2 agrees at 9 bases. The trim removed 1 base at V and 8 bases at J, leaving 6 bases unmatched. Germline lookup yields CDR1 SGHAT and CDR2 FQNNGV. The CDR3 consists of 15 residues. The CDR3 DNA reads TGTGCCAGCAGCTTAGGCGGGAGGGCCTTCGATGAGCAGTTCTTC. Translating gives CASSLGGRAFDEQFF.

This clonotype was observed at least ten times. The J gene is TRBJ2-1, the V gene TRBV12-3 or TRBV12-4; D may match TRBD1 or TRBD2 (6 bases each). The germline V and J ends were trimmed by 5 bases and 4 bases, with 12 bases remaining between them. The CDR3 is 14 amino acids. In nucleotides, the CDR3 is TGTGCCAGCAGTACCACGGGGGCTTACAATGAGCAGTTCTTC. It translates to CASSTTGAYNEQFF.

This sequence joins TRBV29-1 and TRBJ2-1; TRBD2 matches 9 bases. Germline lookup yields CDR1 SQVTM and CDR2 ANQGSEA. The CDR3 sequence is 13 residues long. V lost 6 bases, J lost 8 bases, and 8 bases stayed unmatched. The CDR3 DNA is TGCAGCGTCGAAAGCGGGAGGATGTATGAGCAGTTCTTC. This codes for CSVESGRMYEQFF.

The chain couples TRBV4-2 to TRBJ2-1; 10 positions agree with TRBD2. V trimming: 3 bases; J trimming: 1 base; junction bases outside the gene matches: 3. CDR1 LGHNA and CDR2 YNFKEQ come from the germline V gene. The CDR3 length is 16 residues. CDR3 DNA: TGTGCCAGCAGCCAGTATAGCGGGGGGTCCTACAATGAGCAGTTCTTC. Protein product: CASSQYSGGSYNEQFF.

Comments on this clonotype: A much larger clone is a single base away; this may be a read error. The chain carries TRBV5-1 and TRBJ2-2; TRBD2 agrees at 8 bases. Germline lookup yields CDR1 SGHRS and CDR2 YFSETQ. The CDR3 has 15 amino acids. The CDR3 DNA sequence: TGCACCAGCAGCTTGGATGCGGGGGGCACCGGGGAGCTGTTTTTT. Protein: CTSSLDAGGTGELFF.

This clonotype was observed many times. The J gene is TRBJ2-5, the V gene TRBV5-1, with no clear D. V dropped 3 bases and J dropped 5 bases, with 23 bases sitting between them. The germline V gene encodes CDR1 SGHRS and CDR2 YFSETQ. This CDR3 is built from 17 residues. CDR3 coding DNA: TGCGCCAGCAGCTCTACCTCCGCCCTGGACGGGCGGGAGACCCAGTACTTC. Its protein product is CASSSTSALDGRETQYF.

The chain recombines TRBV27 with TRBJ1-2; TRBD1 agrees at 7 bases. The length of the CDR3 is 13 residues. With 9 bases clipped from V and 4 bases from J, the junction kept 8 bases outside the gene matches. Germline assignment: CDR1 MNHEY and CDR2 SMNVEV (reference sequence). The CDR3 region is CASAHRGPYGYTF. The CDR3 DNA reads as TGTGCCAGTGCACACAGGGGCCCCTATGGCTACACCTTC.

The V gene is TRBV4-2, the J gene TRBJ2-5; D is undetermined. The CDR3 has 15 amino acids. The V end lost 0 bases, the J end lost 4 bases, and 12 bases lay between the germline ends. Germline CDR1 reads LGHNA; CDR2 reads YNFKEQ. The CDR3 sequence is CASSQDTSSRETQYF. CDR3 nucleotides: TGTGCCAGCAGCCAAGATACCAGTTCTAGAGAGACCCAGTACTTC.

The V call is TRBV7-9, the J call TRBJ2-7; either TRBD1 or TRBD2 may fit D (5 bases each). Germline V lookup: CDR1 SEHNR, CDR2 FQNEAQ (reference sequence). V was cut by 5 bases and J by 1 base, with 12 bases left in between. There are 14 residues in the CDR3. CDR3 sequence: CASSRGRFSYEQYF. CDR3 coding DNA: TGTGCCAGCAGCCGGGGACGATTTTCCTACGAGCAGTACTTC.

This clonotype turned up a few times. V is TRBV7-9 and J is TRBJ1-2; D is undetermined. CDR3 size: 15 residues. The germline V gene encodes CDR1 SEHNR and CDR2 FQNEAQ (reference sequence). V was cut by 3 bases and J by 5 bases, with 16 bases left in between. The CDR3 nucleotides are TGTGCCAGCAGCTTTGAGACACCCGCTCCTTATGGCTACACCTTC. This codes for CASSFETPAPYGYTF.

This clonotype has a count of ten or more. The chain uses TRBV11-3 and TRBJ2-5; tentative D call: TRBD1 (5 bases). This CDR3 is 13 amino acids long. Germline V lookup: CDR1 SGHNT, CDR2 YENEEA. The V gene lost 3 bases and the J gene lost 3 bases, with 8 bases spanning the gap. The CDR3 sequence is CASSFDSKETQYF. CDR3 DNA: TGTGCCAGCAGCTTTGACAGCAAAGAGACCCAGTACTTC.